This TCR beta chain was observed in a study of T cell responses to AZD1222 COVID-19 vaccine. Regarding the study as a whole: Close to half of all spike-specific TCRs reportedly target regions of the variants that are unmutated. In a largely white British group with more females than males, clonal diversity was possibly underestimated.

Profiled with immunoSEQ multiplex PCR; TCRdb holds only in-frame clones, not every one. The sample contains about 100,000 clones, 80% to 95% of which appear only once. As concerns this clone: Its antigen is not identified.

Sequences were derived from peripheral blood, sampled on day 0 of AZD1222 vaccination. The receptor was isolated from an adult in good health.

CDR3 DNA sequence: TGTGCCAGCTCACCCCCGGTCGGATCCACTGAAGCTTTCTTT. Translating it yields CASSPPVGSTEAFF. The chain employs TRBV18 and TRBJ1-1; D not resolved. The V end lost 3 bases, the J end lost 4 bases, and 12 bases lay between the germline ends. The length of the CDR3 is 14 residues. The germline gives CDR1 KGHSH, CDR2 LQKENI.